This TCR beta chain was identified during a study of PD-1 blockade in classical Hodgkin lymphoma. Study as a whole: Every 2 weeks, patients got 3 mg/kg intravenous nivolumab. The study, taken as a whole, reports: For complete responders, baseline diversity was comparable to that of newly diagnosed patients. Excluded were patients who started nivolumab under 1 year after ASCT, a group that had lower diversity.

The CDR3 runs to 15 residues. The V gene's germline CDR1 is SGDLS and CDR2 YYNGEE. The V gene lost 1 base and the J gene lost 4 bases, with 12 bases spanning the gap. Turning to this clone: The antigen remains unidentified.

The patients all showed relapse after autologous stem cell transplantation, while their brentuximab vedotin exposure varied. Produced via immunoSEQ multiplex PCR; TCRdb's table is partial and in-frame only. Among under 95,000 clones listed, about nine tenths were seen once. The sample consisted of peripheral blood mononuclear cells (PBMCs), taken before the second cycle of nivolumab. This receptor was obtained from a human donor with classical Hodgkin lymphoma. The chain couples TRBV9 to TRBJ1-5, with unresolved D. This CDR3 is CASSVSTAENQPQHF. CDR3 sequence (DNA): TGTGCCAGCAGCGTATCTACTGCAGAGAATCAGCCCCAGCATTTT. Complete variable domain (other parts from reference TRBV9 and TRBJ1-5): DSGVTQTPKHLITATGQRVTLRCSPRSGDLSVYWYQQSLDQGLQFLIQYYNGEERAKGNILERFSAQQFPDLHSELNLSSLELGDSALYFCASSVSTAENQPQHFGDGTRLSIL.